The 26 T cell receptor beta chains given below trace back to one sample, sequenced in a study of CD8 T cells in ankylosing spondylitis. TCRdb itself ran the 5' RACE reads through MiXCR, one entry per CDR3 protein. The sample records 36,000 or so distinct CDR3 sequences, 13% being singletons. The sequenced sample was synovial fluid, either unsorted or a sorted T cell fraction (not recorded which). The receptors were sampled from a male donor with ankylosing spondylitis.

This clonotype has a count of ten or more. This chain connects TRBV5-1 to TRBJ2-5; D perhaps matches TRBD2 (7 bases). The CDR3 has 15 residues. CDR1 and CDR2 from the germline V gene are SGHRS and YFSETQ. The V and J ends lost 4 bases and 5 bases respectively, with 18 bases between them. DNA for the CDR3: TGCGCCAGCAGCCCCCGAAGCGGGACACAGGAGACCCAGTACTTC. It yields the protein CASSPRSGTQETQYF.

The rearrangement joins TRBV5-1 to TRBJ2-3; D remains ambiguous. The CDR3 is 15 amino acids. Trimming stripped 3 bases from V and 5 bases from J, with 16 bases between. Germline assignment: CDR1 SGHRS and CDR2 YFSETQ. CDR3 bases: TGCGCCAGCAGCTGGGGAATCCACGGCGGAGATACGCAGTATTTT. Its translation: CASSWGIHGGDTQYF.

This clonotype was counted between two and nine times. The genes are TRBV7-9 and TRBJ2-1, with D hard to call. The CDR3 loop spans 14 amino acids. Trimming cost V 5 bases and J 2 bases, with 10 bases left between them. CDR1 and CDR2 (germline): SEHNR, FQNEAQ (reference sequence). Written as DNA, the CDR3 is TGTGCCAGCAGCGCCAGGACGACCTACAATGAGCAGTTCTTC. As protein: CASSARTTYNEQFF. The whole variable domain, remainder taken from reference TRBV7-9 and TRBJ2-1, is DTGVSQNPRHKITKRGQNVTFRCDPISEHNRLYWYRQTLGQGPEFLTYFQNEAQLEKSRLLSDRFSAERPKGSFSTLEIQRTEQGDSAMYLCASSARTTYNEQFFGPGTRLTVL.

This clonotype turned up a few times. This sequence joins TRBV4-3 and TRBJ1-4; 11 bases align to TRBD1. The CDR3 has 16 residues. Germline values: CDR1 LGHNA, CDR2 YSLEER. The J segment lost 7 bases and the V segment lost 1 base, leaving 5 bases of the junction unmatched. CDR3: CASSQVPGTGGEKLFF. The CDR3 DNA is TGCGCCAGCAGCCAAGTTCCCGGGACAGGGGGTGAAAAACTGTTTTTT.

This clonotype was seen ten or more times. The rearrangement uses TRBV10-3 and TRBJ1-2, with 7 bases aligning to TRBD1. V lost 4 bases to trimming and J lost 7 bases; unmatched junction nucleotides: 9. CDR3 size: 14 residues. The V gene's germline CDR1 is ENHRY and CDR2 SYGVKD. The CDR3 DNA reads as TGTGCCATCAGTGCCGGACAGGCGGTTTCTGGCTACACCTTC. Protein product: CAISAGQAVSGYTF.

This clonotype was picked up one time. This sequence joins TRBV7-9 and TRBJ2-7; weak D call: TRBD1 (5 bases). Germline V lookup: CDR1 SEHNR, CDR2 FQNEAQ (reference sequence). Deletions cut 3 bases from V and 6 bases from J, with 15 bases between. There are 14 residues in the CDR3. CDR3 amino acids: CASSLPGQGSEQYF. CDR3 nucleotides: TGTGCCAGCAGCTTGCCTGGGCAGGGCAGCGAGCAGTACTTC. Variable domain in full (rest from reference TRBV7-9 and TRBJ2-7): DTGVSQNPRHKITKRGQNVTFRCDPISEHNRLYWYRQTLGQGPEFLTYFQNEAQLEKSRLLSDRFSAERPKGSFSTLEIQRTEQGDSAMYLCASSLPGQGSEQYFGPGTRLTVT.

This clonotype was recorded many times. The chain recombines TRBV20-1 with TRBJ1-1; D not resolved. With 5 bases removed from V and 1 base from J, the gap between germline ends came to 14 bases. Per the germline V gene, CDR1 is DFQATT and CDR2 is SNEGSKA (reference sequence). CDR3 size: 14 residues. Here the CDR3 reads CSAGIRRPNTEAFF. The CDR3 DNA is TGCAGTGCTGGAATAAGACGGCCGAACACTGAAGCTTTCTTT.

This chain uses TRBV9 with TRBJ2-1; 13 bases agree with TRBD2. Germline assignment: CDR1 SGDLS and CDR2 YYNGEE. CDR3 length equals 15 residues. V shed 3 bases, J shed 8 bases, and the junction held 5 bases outside the gene matches. The CDR3 DNA follows: TGTGCCAGCAGCGCGGGACTAGCGGGGACCGATGAGCAGTTCTTC. Translated, it gives CASSAGLAGTDEQFF.

This clonotype has ten or more counts. The chain uses TRBV28 and TRBJ2-2; 10 bases agree with TRBD2. Germline V lookup: CDR1 MDHEN, CDR2 SYDVKM. Germline trimming cut 5 bases from V and 5 bases from J; bases unmatched to any gene: 2. This CDR3 contains 14 residues. CDR3 DNA sequence: TGTGCCAGCAGTGGGACTAGCGCTACCGGGGAGCTGTTTTTT. Its translation is CASSGTSATGELFF.

In this sample, this clonotype turned up a few times. This chain links TRBV6-2 or TRBV6-3 with TRBJ2-3; 7 positions agree with TRBD1. The CDR3 has 13 amino acids. J was trimmed by 6 bases and V by 0 bases; bases with no gene match: 0. Germline V gene data show CDR1 as MNHEY and CDR2 as SVGEGT. The CDR3 DNA reads TGTGCCAGCAGTTACTCGGACAGGGATACGCAGTATTTT. Its translation is CASSYSDRDTQYF.

The chain joins TRBV27 to TRBJ2-7; tentatively, D is TRBD1 or TRBD2 (5 bases each). With 2 bases removed from V and 2 bases from J, the gap between germline ends came to 13 bases. The CDR3 is 15 amino acids. Germline V gene lookup returns CDR1 MNHEY and CDR2 SMNVEV (reference sequence). Here the CDR3 DNA reads TGTGCCAGCAGTTTACGGGGACGATCGACCTACGAGCAGTACTTC. Translated, it gives CASSLRGRSTYEQYF.

This clonotype was observed a few times. The V call is TRBV4-1, the J call TRBJ1-1, with unresolved D. The CDR3 contains 19 residues. The germline gives CDR1 MGHRA, CDR2 YSYEKL. Trimming took 1 base from V and 1 from J, leaving 22 bases between them. The CDR3 protein is CASSQAKRMVRYWNTEAFF. CDR3 nucleotide sequence: TGCGCCAGCAGCCAAGCCAAGCGTATGGTAAGGTATTGGAACACTGAAGCTTTCTTT.

The chain carries TRBV10-3 and TRBJ2-7; 11 positions match TRBD1. The CDR3 spans 18 residues. Germline values: CDR1 ENHRY, CDR2 SYGVKD. Unmatched junction bases numbered 11, after V lost 1 base and J lost 3 bases. CDR3 sequence reads: CAISEFLFRDRGYYEQYF. In nucleotides, the CDR3 is TGTGCCATCAGTGAGTTCTTATTCCGGGACAGGGGGTACTACGAGCAGTACTTC.

This clonotype was found many times. This chain connects TRBV29-1 to TRBJ2-1; 7 nucleotides match TRBD2. Per germline, CDR1 SQVTM and CDR2 ANQGSEA. After removal of 4 bases from V and 10 bases from J, the junction contained 16 bases not matched to a gene. CDR3 length equals 15 residues. Written as DNA, the CDR3 is TGCAGCGTTGTACTAGCGACGGATTCGGAATGGGAGCAGTTCTTC. Protein: CSVVLATDSEWEQFF.

The CDR3 is CASSLAQAALFYEQYF. The CDR3 DNA is TGTGCCAGCAGCTTAGCCCAGGCCGCCCTATTCTACGAGCAGTACTTC. The rearrangement joins TRBV7-2 to TRBJ2-7; D gene unclear. V was cut by 0 bases and J by 3 bases, with 15 bases left in between. The CDR3 contains 16 residues. Germline V gene lookup returns CDR1 SGHTA and CDR2 FQGNSA.

This clonotype was counted only a few times. V and J are TRBV4-3 and TRBJ2-1; D is perhaps TRBD2 (6 bases). CDR1 is LGHNA, CDR2 YSLEER, per germline. V lost 1 base, J lost 4 bases, and 8 bases lay in between. The CDR3 has 14 residues. The CDR3 DNA reads as TGCGCCAGCAGCCAAGGGCTAGCGTACAATGAGCAGTTCTTC. This translates into CASSQGLAYNEQFF.

V usage is TRBV10-3 and J usage is TRBJ1-5; a weak D match, TRBD1 (5 bases). Trimming shortened V by 0 bases and J by 6 bases, and 15 bases separated the two germline ends. CDR3 length: 16 residues. Germline V gene lookup returns CDR1 ENHRY and CDR2 SYGVKD. The CDR3 DNA is TGTGCCATCAGTGAGTCAAGACAGCCGAGCGTTCAGCCCCAGCATTTT. Translated, it gives CAISESRQPSVQPQHF.

The rearrangement joins TRBV20-1 to TRBJ2-7; tentative D call: TRBD2 (5 bases). This CDR3 comprises 12 residues. The germline CDR1 and CDR2 sequences are DFQATT and SNEGSKA (reference sequence). V gave up 6 bases and J gave up 9 bases, with 18 bases separating them. The CDR3 coding sequence is TGCAGTGCCCCAGTAGGAGGCCTTGGGCAGTACTTC. Protein sequence: CSAPVGGLGQYF.

This clonotype was detected only a few times. The V call is TRBV11-2, the J call TRBJ2-2; maybe TRBD1 (5 bases). This CDR3 contains 15 residues. Trimming removed 7 bases at V and 4 bases at J, with 16 bases between. Germline CDR1 and CDR2: SGHAT and FQNNGV. The CDR3 bases are TGTGCCAGCATCGCGGACACCGCGAGCACCGGGGAGCTGTTTTTT. Translated: CASIADTASTGELFF.

This clonotype was recorded a few times. The V gene is TRBV7-8, the J gene TRBJ1-1, with no clear D. Per the germline V gene, CDR1 is SGHVS and CDR2 is FQNEAQ. This CDR3 comprises 15 residues. V shed 5 bases and J shed 0 bases, with 13 bases lying between them. The CDR3 sequence: CASSQSRAVNTEAFF. As DNA, the CDR3 is TGTGCCAGCAGCCAAAGCCGGGCTGTGAACACTGAAGCTTTCTTT.

In this sample, this clonotype turned up many times. The V gene is TRBV7-2, the J gene TRBJ2-7; 10 bases map to TRBD2. Losses at the gene ends were 7 bases for V and 5 bases for J; bases not matched to a gene: 14. The V gene's germline CDR1 is SGHTA and CDR2 FQGNSA. This CDR3 has 16 amino acids. The DNA of the CDR3 is TGTGCCAGCATTCCTCGGCTAGCGGGAGTTAGAAACGAGCAGTACTTC. It yields the protein CASIPRLAGVRNEQYF.

V is TRBV7-9 and J is TRBJ2-1, with D maybe TRBD2 (5 bases). Trimming stripped 5 bases from V and 0 bases from J, with 11 bases between. CDR1 is SEHNR, CDR2 FQNEAQ, per germline (reference sequence). This CDR3 is 15 amino acids long. CDR3 loop: CASSTRRGSYNEQFF. CDR3 DNA: TGTGCCAGCAGCACCCGCCGGGGCTCCTACAATGAGCAGTTCTTC.

This clonotype was seen many times. V is TRBV4-2 and J is TRBJ2-7; weak D call: TRBD2 (6 bases). This CDR3 has 16 residues. Trimming took 0 bases from V and 0 from J, leaving 12 bases between them. From germline, CDR1 is LGHNA and CDR2 YNFKEQ. This chain's CDR3 is CASSQDGRGSSYEQYF. CDR3 nucleotides: TGTGCCAGCAGCCAAGATGGACGGGGGAGCTCCTACGAGCAGTACTTC.

This clonotype was seen a handful of times. The chain recombines TRBV20-1 with TRBJ1-2, with no clear D. The CDR3 has 13 residues. Germline values: CDR1 DFQATT, CDR2 SNEGSKA (reference sequence). The V end was cut by 3 bases, the J end by 8 bases, with 16 bases between. CDR3 nucleotides: TGCAGTGCTAGTGTATCTGCCGCGAGGGGCTACACCTTC. It codes for CSASVSAARGYTF.

Only a few counts were recorded for this clonotype. The V and J genes are TRBV6-5 and TRBJ2-3, with TRBD2 as a possible D gene (5 bases). Germline CDR1 is MNHEY and CDR2 is SVGAGI. Trimming removed 0 bases from V and 5 bases from J, with 9 bases in between. This CDR3 is 14 amino acids long. CDR3: CASSYSAGVDTQYF. DNA for the CDR3: TGTGCCAGCAGTTACTCGGCCGGGGTAGATACGCAGTATTTT.

The chain has TRBV28 and TRBJ2-5; D perhaps matches TRBD2 (6 bases). There are 15 residues in the CDR3. Trimming removed 1 base at V and 7 bases at J, with 16 bases between. Germline lookup yields CDR1 MDHEN and CDR2 SYDVKM. In DNA, the CDR3 is TGTGCCAGCAGTTTATTGGGGGGAGCAGTATGGACCCAGTACTTC. Residues: CASSLLGGAVWTQYF.